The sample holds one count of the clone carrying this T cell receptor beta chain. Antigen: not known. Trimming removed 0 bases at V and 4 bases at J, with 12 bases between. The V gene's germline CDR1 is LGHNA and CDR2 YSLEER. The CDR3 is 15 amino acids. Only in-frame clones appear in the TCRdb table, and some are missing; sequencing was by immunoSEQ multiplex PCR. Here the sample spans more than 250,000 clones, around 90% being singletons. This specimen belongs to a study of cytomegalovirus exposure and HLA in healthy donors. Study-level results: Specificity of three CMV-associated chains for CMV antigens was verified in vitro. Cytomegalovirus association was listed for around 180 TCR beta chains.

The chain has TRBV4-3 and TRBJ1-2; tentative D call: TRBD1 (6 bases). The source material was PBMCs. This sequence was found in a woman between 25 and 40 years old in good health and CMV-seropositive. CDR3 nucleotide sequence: TGCGCCAGCAGCCAAGAGAACAGGGTGGGCTATGGCTACACCTTC. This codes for CASSQENRVGYGYTF.